This TCR beta chain was identified during a study of T cell repertoires in cytomegalovirus infection (dated by TCRdb to about 2019). In terms of the full investigation: Peptide stimulations targeted recently identified HLA-C-restricted CMV epitopes, whose presentation resists viral immunomodulation, together with well-studied HLA-B-restricted epitopes. Donor HLA type was relevant to the analysis, because carriage of CMV infection together with the matching HLA type was indicated by public TCR beta signatures. Overall study results and their limits: Cumulative frequency of public TCR beta family members discriminated carriers of CMV infection plus the relevant HLA type in this cohort and an independent 352-donor cohort. The ex vivo response was dominated by HLA-C-restricted CMV-specific TCR beta clonotypes, and the single most frequent clonotype in two of eight donors was supplied by these HLA-C-restricted clonotypes.

The sequencing machine was an Illumina HiSeq 1500. The public reads were reprocessed in TCRdb via fastp at Q25 and MiXCR, keeping in-frame beta chains. Each CDR3 protein gets just one entry, which takes the most common genes and DNA from the rows behind it. The sample yields roughly 350,000 distinct CDR3 sequences; about 34% were counted once. The ten largest make up approximately 15% of the sample. The treatment or condition label, read with the paper, signifies: in vitro stimulation with specific CMV peptide epitopes to enrich CMV-specific T cells. Between the V and J ends, shortened by 4 bases and 7 bases respectively, the junction contains 19 bases. In the germline V gene (reference sequence), CDR1 corresponds to SEHNR and CDR2 to FQNEAQ. The CDR3 covers 15 residues, taking in both the cysteine and the phenylalanine. Just the 45-base CDR3 DNA is kept, in frame starting at base 1. Remarks on this clonotype: This receptor's antigen is unknown. Per-base quality was not reported, and no clone a single base away is much larger than it.

This receptor was obtained from a human donor in good health (CMV status not recorded). Some clones in this sample may be carry-over from other donors' samples. Here the chain combines TRBV7-9 and TRBJ1-2; the best D guess is TRBD1, with 5 bases matching. Sequenced material: cultured PBMCs, taken from culture after CMV antigen stimulation. The CDR3 protein is CASSSRSGASFGYTF. The DNA sequence follows: TGTGCCAGCAGCTCTAGGTCCGGGGCCTCGTTTGGCTACACCTTC.